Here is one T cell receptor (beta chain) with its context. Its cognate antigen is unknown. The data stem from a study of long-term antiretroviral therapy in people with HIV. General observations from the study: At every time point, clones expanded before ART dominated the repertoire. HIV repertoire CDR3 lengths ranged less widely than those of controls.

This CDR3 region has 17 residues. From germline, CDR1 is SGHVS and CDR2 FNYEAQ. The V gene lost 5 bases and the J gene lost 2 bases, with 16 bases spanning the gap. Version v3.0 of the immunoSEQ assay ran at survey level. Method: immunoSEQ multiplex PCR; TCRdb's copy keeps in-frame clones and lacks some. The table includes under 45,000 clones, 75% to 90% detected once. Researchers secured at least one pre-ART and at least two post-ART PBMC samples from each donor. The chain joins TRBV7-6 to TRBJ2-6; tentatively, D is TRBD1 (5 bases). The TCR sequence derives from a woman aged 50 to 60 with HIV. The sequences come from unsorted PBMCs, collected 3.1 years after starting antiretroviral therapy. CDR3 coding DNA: TGTGCCAGCAGCCACGATTTCACAGGAACTGGGGCCAACGTCCTGACTTTC. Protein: CASSHDFTGTGANVLTF.